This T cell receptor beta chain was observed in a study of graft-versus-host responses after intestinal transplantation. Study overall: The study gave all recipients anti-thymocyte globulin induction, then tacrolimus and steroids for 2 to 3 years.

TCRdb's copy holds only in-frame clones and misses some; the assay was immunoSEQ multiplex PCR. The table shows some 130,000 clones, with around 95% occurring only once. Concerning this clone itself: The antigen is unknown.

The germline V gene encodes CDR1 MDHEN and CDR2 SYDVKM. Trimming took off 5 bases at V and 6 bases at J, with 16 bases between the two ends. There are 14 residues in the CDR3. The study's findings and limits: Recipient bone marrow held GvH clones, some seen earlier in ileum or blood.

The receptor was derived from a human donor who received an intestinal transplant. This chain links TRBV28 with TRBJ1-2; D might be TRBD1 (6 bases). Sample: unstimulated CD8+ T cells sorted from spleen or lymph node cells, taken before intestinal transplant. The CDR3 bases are TGTGCCAGCAGTCTCCCGGGGGCACCCGATGGCTACACCTTC. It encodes CASSLPGAPDGYTF.